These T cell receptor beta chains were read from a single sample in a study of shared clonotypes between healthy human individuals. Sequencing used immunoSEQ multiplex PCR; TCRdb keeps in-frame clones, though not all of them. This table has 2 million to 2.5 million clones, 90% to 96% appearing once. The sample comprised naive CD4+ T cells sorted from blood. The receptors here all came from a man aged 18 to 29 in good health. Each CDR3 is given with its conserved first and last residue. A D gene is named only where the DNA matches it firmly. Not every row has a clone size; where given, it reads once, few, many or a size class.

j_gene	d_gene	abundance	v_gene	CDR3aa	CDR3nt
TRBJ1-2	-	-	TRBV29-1	CSVERDDGYTF	TGCAGCGTTGAGCGGGACGATGGCTACACCTTC
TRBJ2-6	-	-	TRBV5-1	CASSWEEGMANVLTF	TGCGCCAGCAGCTGGGAGGAGGGTATGGCCAACGTCCTGACTTTC
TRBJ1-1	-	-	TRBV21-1	CATLKQDLLNTEAFF	TGTGCCACCTTGAAACAGGATTTGTTGAACACTGAAGCTTTCTTT
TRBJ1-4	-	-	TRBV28	CASSQPGTGGEKLFF	TGTGCCAGCAGTCAGCCGGGAACGGGGGGTGAAAAACTGTTTTTT
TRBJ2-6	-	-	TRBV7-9	CASSPGGGANVLTF	TGTGCCAGCAGCCCCGGAGGTGGGGCCAACGTCCTGACTTTC
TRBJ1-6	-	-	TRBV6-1	CASTSASPLHF	TGTGCCAGCACTTCAGCTTCACCCCTCCACTTT
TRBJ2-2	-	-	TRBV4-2	CASSQGWASANTGELFF	TGTGCCAGCAGCCAAGGTTGGGCTAGCGCTAACACCGGGGAGCTGTTTTTT
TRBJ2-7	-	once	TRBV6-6	CASRRRSYEQYF	TGTGCCAGCAGAAGAAGATCCTACGAGCAGTACTTC
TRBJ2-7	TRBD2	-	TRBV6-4	CASSPNGAGEQYF	TGTGCCAGCAGTCCGAATGGAGCGGGGGAGCAGTACTTC
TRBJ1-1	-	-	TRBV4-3	CASSQEFGTSTEAFF	TGCGCCAGCAGCCAAGAGTTCGGGACCTCCACTGAAGCTTTCTTT
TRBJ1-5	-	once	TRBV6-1	CASSEEHIGNQPQHF	TGTGCCAGCAGTGAAGAACACATAGGGAATCAGCCCCAGCATTTT
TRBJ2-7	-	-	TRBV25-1	CASSIEGPPYEQYF	TGTGCCAGCAGTATAGAGGGGCCTCCCTACGAGCAGTACTTC
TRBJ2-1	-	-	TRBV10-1	CASSSYNEQFF	TGCGCCAGCAGCTCCTACAATGAGCAGTTCTTC
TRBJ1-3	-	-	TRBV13	CASSSSSAGNTIYF	TGTGCCAGCAGCTCATCCTCAGCTGGAAACACCATATATTTT
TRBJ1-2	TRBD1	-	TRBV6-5	CASSYSTPWTGDGYTF	TGTGCCAGCAGTTACTCGACTCCGTGGACAGGGGATGGCTACACCTTC
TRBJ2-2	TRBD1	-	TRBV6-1	CASSSGQYTGELFF	TGTGCCAGCAGTTCGGGACAGTACACCGGGGAGCTGTTTTTT
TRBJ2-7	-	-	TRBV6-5	CASSHGAGAYEQYF	TGTGCCAGCAGCCACGGAGCGGGCGCCTACGAGCAGTACTTC
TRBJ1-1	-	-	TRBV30	CAWREKGDTEAFF	TGTGCCTGGAGAGAGAAGGGGGACACTGAAGCTTTCTTT
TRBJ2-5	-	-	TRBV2	CASRGGVPGETQYF	TGTGCCAGCAGGGGGGGCGTTCCCGGCGAGACCCAGTACTTC
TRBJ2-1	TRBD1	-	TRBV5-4	CASSVRTGSSYNEQFF	TGTGCCAGCAGCGTCAGGACAGGGAGCTCCTACAATGAGCAGTTCTTC
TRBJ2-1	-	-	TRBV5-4	CASEGVTNEQFF	TGTGCCAGCGAAGGGGTCACAAATGAGCAGTTCTTC
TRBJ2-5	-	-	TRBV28	CASSPGPSETQYF	TGTGCCAGCAGTCCCGGGCCCAGCGAGACCCAGTACTTC
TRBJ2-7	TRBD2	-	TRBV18	CASSTAGGFYEQYF	TGTGCCAGCTCCACGGCGGGAGGGTTCTACGAGCAGTACTTC
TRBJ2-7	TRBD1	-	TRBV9	CASSLRTGFYEQYF	TGTGCCAGCAGCCTTCGGACAGGGTTCTACGAGCAGTACTTC
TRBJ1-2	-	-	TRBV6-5	CASSSGGRGEDGYTF	TGTGCCAGCAGTTCTGGTGGGCGCGGGGAGGATGGCTACACCTTC
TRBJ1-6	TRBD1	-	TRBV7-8	CASSLFQGAKSTLHF	TGTGCCAGCAGCTTATTTCAGGGGGCGAAATCTACCCTCCACTTT
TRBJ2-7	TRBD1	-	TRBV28	CASIPGQGSYEQYF	TGTGCCAGCATCCCGGGACAGGGATCCTACGAGCAGTACTTC
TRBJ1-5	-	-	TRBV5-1	CASSPLDIWGNQPQHF	TGCGCCAGCAGCCCCCTTGATATCTGGGGCAATCAGCCCCAGCATTTT
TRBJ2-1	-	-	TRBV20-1	CSAYSNEQFF	TGCAGTGCTTACTCCAATGAGCAGTTCTTC
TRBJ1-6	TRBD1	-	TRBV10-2	CASSELTGAFSPLHF	TGCGCCAGCAGTGAACTGACAGGGGCTTTTTCACCCCTCCACTTT